This T cell receptor (beta chain) originates from a study of PD-L1 blockade in urothelial cancer. Sequenced by immunoSEQ multiplex PCR; TCRdb stores in-frame clones only, minus some. The sample comprises about 35,000 clones, more than 80% of which are singletons, and roughly 10% rests with the top ten. Time point of the sample: peripheral blood 6 weeks after treatment start. CDR1 and CDR2 from the germline V gene are SGDLS and YYNGEE. The CDR3 is made up of 15 amino acids. V dropped 0 bases and J dropped 1; count of bases not matched to a gene: 2. The chain carries TRBV9 and TRBJ2-7, with 9 nucleotides matching TRBD2. This TCR came from a man aged 35-49 years with urothelial cancer. Source: PBMCs, taken around atezolizumab (anti-PD-L1) treatment. The CDR3 DNA reads as TGTGCCAGCAGCGTAGAAAGCGGGAGGTCCTACGAGCAGTACTTC. This sequence encodes CASSVESGRSYEQYF.